This entry is about one T cell receptor beta chain. Its antigen is not identified. The record originates from a study of shared clonotypes between healthy human individuals. Whole-study results and caveats: In this cohort, only blood was sampled, and tissue repertoires likely differ. Sequencing of the sorted subsets was shown by rarefaction to be incomplete despite large depth.

Profiled with immunoSEQ multiplex PCR; TCRdb holds only in-frame clones, not every one. The profile shows 2 million to 2.5 million clones, approximately 95% of them singletons. Healthy HIV-negative adults with no recent acute infections or vaccinations were recruited as donors. Germline V gene sequence: CDR1 LGHNT, CDR2 FRNRAP. The CDR3 is made up of 12 amino acids. Deletions cut 5 bases from V and 3 bases from J, with 5 bases between. The sequenced sample was naive CD4+ T cells from PBMCs. Subset here: CD45RA+ positively selected. This sequence was found in a young man in good health. Some clones in this sample may be carry-over from other donors' samples. The chain recombines TRBV12-5 with TRBJ2-1; D is ambiguous. CDR3 in amino acids: CASGALYNEQFF. The CDR3 DNA reads as TGTGCTAGTGGTGCCCTCTACAATGAGCAGTTCTTC. Full variable domain (rest looked up from reference TRBV12-5 and TRBJ2-1): DARVTQTPRHKVTEMGQEVTMRCQPILGHNTVFWYRQTMMQGLELLAYFRNRAPLDDSGMPKDRFSAEMPDATLATLKIQPSEPRDSAVYFCASGALYNEQFFGPGTRLTVL.